This TCR beta chain was found in a study of T cell changes during pregnancy in multiple sclerosis (dated by TCRdb to about 2019). At the level of the whole study: Changes in the T cell repertoire over the course of pregnancy were examined in this study in women with multiple sclerosis.

CDR1 SGHRS and CDR2 YFSETQ are derived from the germline V gene. There are 15 amino acids in the CDR3, from cysteine to phenylalanine inclusive. Here the CDR3 DNA is all that survives: 45 bases in frame from base 1. V and J are truncated by 0 bases and 5 bases respectively, leaving an intervening sequence of 15 bases. Receptors were amplified or captured by the immunoSEQ multiplex PCR assay. TCRdb took over this immuneACCESS table, retaining in-frame rearrangements with V and J assigned. Such tables are incomplete; in checked studies, under half of the missing clones stem from an unresolved V gene, and the remainder is unexplained. This sample is represented by around 43,000 clones; around 95% of them were singletons. Of the sample, 3.9% falls within the top ten clones. About this clone itself: Its cognate antigen has yet to be identified. Within one base of it there is no much larger clone, and no base qualities were kept.

Recombination connected TRBV5-1 to TRBJ2-7; TRBD1 could be the D gene, as 6 bases match. This clonotype was sampled from a female donor with multiple sclerosis, enrolled in a pregnancy study. The material was CD8+ T cells from peripheral blood mononuclear cells, obtained after pregnancy. The DNA sequence follows: TGCGCCAGCAGCTTGGGAGCAGGGGAAGCTAACGAGCAGTACTTC. Its coded protein is CASSLGAGEANEQYF. Reference TRBV5-1 and TRBJ2-7 genes cover what lies past the CDR3, so the full variable domain is KAGVTQTPRYLIKTRGQQVTLSCSPISGHRSVSWYQQTPGQGLQFLFEYFSETQRNKGNFPGRFSGRQFSNSRSEMNVSTLELGDSALYLCASSLGAGEANEQYFGPGTRLTVT.